These 4 T cell receptor beta chains came from one sample sequenced in a study of siplizumab effects on memory and regulatory T cells. Some clones are missing from TCRdb's copy, which holds only in-frame ones; the method was immunoSEQ multiplex PCR. This sample carries roughly 100,000 clones, 90% to 95% of them seen once, and the ten largest clones take 6% to 7%. The sample comprised CD8+ T cells sorted from blood. Receptor source: a human donor in good health.

This chain links TRBV27 with TRBJ2-5, with TRBD2 identical over 7 bases. The ends lost 5 bases at V and 5 bases at J; junction bases unmatched: 14. Germline CDR1 reads MNHEY; CDR2 reads SMNVEV (reference sequence). This CDR3 is 16 amino acids long. Here the CDR3 DNA reads TGTGCCAGCAGTCTCCTGGGGGGGGATATAGTTGAGACCCAGTACTTC. It specifies CASSLLGGDIVETQYF.

The rearrangement uses TRBV11-1 and TRBJ2-7, with D possibly matching TRBD1 (6 bases). Per the germline V gene, CDR1 is SGHAT and CDR2 is FQDESV (reference sequence). Between the trimmed V and J ends, which lost 5 bases and 6 bases, there was a span of 20 bases. The length of the CDR3 is 15 residues. In DNA, the CDR3 is TGTGCCAGCAGCCCAAGGATGGGGGCGCCTTCCGAGCAGTACTTC. It encodes CASSPRMGAPSEQYF. The whole variable domain, remainder taken from reference TRBV11-1 and TRBJ2-7, is EAEVAQSPRYKITEKSQAVAFWCDPISGHATLYWYRQILGQGPELLVQFQDESVVDDSQLPKDRFSAERLKGVDSTLKIQPAELGDSAMYLCASSPRMGAPSEQYFGPGTRLTVT.

This chain links TRBV6-1 with TRBJ2-7; no clear D. CDR1 is MNHNS and CDR2 is SASEGT in the germline V gene. CDR3 size: 14 residues. Trimming cost V 3 bases and J 0 bases, with 9 bases left between them. Here the CDR3 reads CASSDSWGSYEQYF. The CDR3 DNA follows: TGTGCCAGCAGTGATTCTTGGGGCTCCTACGAGCAGTACTTC.

V and J are TRBV19 and TRBJ2-6; no clear D. V lost 6 bases, J lost 0 bases, and 21 bases lay in between. Germline V gene data show CDR1 as LNHDA and CDR2 as SQIVND (reference sequence). The CDR3 is 19 amino acids. The CDR3 DNA follows: TGTGCCAGTAGCACCGGCTCCCTGGCCTTAATCTCTGGGGCCAACGTCCTGACTTTC. Translating it yields CASSTGSLALISGANVLTF.